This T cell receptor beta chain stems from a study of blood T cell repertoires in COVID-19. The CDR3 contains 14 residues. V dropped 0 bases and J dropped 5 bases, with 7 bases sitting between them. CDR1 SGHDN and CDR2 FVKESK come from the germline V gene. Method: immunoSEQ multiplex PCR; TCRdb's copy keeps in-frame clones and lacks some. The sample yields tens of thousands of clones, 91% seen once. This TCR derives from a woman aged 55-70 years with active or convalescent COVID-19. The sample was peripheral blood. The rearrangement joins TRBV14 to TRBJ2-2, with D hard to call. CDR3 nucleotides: TGTGCCAGCAGCCAAGATCGCAGGACCGGGGAGCTGTTTTTT. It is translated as CASSQDRRTGELFF.